This T cell receptor (beta chain) was identified during a study of cytomegalovirus exposure and HLA in healthy donors. Study outcomes and limitations: Within the 120 or so validation repertoires, first-cohort TCR clusters tended to co-occur, according to a later analysis.

CDR1 is SGHRS, CDR2 YFSETQ, per germline. Losses at the gene ends were 7 bases for V and 6 bases for J; bases not matched to a gene: 4. The CDR3 sequence is 15 residues long. As for this clone: Its specificity is not known.

The donors were part of the validation cohort of roughly 130 subjects. That cohort was separate from the first cohort, which comprised roughly 670 subjects. Repertoires were generated with immunoSEQ multiplex PCR, while TCRdb's copy carries only in-frame clones and drops some. The repertoire consists of fewer than 200,000 clones, with around nine tenths occurring once and the leading ten covering 4% to 5%. The V and J genes are TRBV5-1 and TRBJ2-1; the match to TRBD2 covers 16 bases. The clonotype was recovered from a man in his late teens or twenties in good health and CMV-seropositive. Sequencing was carried out using PBMCs. Here the CDR3 DNA reads TGCGCCAGCGGAGGGACTAGCGGGAGGGCCAATGAGCAGTTCTTC. Encoded protein: CASGGTSGRANEQFF. Complete variable domain (other parts from reference TRBV5-1 and TRBJ2-1): KAGVTQTPRYLIKTRGQQVTLSCSPISGHRSVSWYQQTPGQGLQFLFEYFSETQRNKGNFPGRFSGRQFSNSRSEMNVSTLELGDSALYLCASGGTSGRANEQFFGPGTRLTVL.